The 29 T cell receptor beta chains listed next were all sequenced from one sample in a study of blood T cell repertoires in COVID-19. TCRdb's copy holds only in-frame clones and misses some; the assay was immunoSEQ multiplex PCR. The table has some 200,000 clones, 70% to 90% seen once. Sequenced sample: peripheral blood. Receptor source: a man aged 50-60 years who had recovered from COVID-19.

The chain employs TRBV6-5 and TRBJ2-7, with D unresolved. Trimming left V 0 bases short and J 5 bases short, with 8 bases between. The CDR3 has 13 amino acids. Germline CDR1 reads MNHEY; CDR2 reads SVGAGI. CDR3 in amino acids: CASSYSGFHEQYF. CDR3 coding DNA: TGTGCCAGCAGTTACTCCGGGTTCCACGAGCAGTACTTC.

This clone was counted between two and nine times. This rearrangement joins TRBV29-1 to TRBJ1-1, with 7 positions matching TRBD1. This CDR3 comprises 13 residues. The ends lost 7 bases at V and 7 bases at J; junction bases unmatched: 12. CDR1 and CDR2 (germline): SQVTM, ANQGSEA. CDR3 in DNA: TGCAGCGCCTTTAGGGGGCCTGGGAGTGAAGCTTTCTTT. Residues: CSAFRGPGSEAFF. The entire variable domain, with the rest obtained from reference TRBV29-1 and TRBJ1-1, is as follows: SAVISQKPSRDICQRGTSLTIQCQVDSQVTMMFWYRQQPGQSLTLIATANQGSEATYESGFVIDKFPISRPNLTFSTLTVSNMSPEDSSIYLCSAFRGPGSEAFFGQGTRLTVV.

V usage is TRBV25-1 and J usage is TRBJ2-4, with D possibly matching TRBD2 (7 bases). The CDR3 sequence is 14 residues long. Trimming removed 8 bases at V and 8 bases at J, with 19 bases between. Germline-derived CDR1 and CDR2 are MGHDK and SYGVNS. CDR3: CASGPRGARDIQYF. The DNA for the CDR3 is TGTGCCAGCGGCCCCCGGGGGGCTAGAGACATTCAGTACTTC. Using reference TRBV25-1 and TRBJ2-4 for the parts outside the CDR3, the full variable domain is EADIYQTPRYLVIGTGKKITLECSQTMGHDKMYWYQQDPGMELHLIHYSYGVNSTEKGDLSSESTVSRIRTEHFPLTLESARPSHTSQYLCASGPRGARDIQYFGAGTRLSVL.

The rearrangement links TRBV9 to TRBJ1-5; tentative D call: TRBD1 (6 bases). The germline V gene encodes CDR1 SGDLS and CDR2 YYNGEE. V dropped 4 bases and J dropped 6 bases, with 14 bases sitting between them. The length of the CDR3 is 14 residues. The DNA for the CDR3 is TGTGCCAGCAGCCCCCCAGGGGTTAGTCAGCCCCAGCATTTT. Its protein product is CASSPPGVSQPQHF.

This chain links TRBV2 with TRBJ1-1; 9 nucleotides match TRBD1. Germline V gene sequence: CDR1 SNHLY, CDR2 FYNNEI. The CDR3 runs 13 residues. V lost 6 bases and J lost 4; bases outside the gene matches: 3. This CDR3 is CASSGTGITEAFF. The DNA for the CDR3 is TGTGCCAGCAGCGGGACAGGGATCACTGAAGCTTTCTTT.

The CDR3 DNA reads TGTGCCTGGAGTGTACAAAGGGGGGGACCAGGTCATAATGAGCAGTTCTTC. It translates to CAWSVQRGGPGHNEQFF. The chain has TRBV30 and TRBJ2-1, with D perhaps matching TRBD2 (7 bases). Germline CDR1 reads GTSNPN; CDR2 reads SVGIG (reference sequence). V dropped 0 bases and J dropped 7 bases, with 22 bases sitting between them. The CDR3 covers 17 residues.

The CDR3 spells CASSVSGSLDEQYF. In nucleotides, the CDR3 is TGTGCCAGCAGCGTTAGCGGGAGTCTGGACGAGCAGTACTTC. The V call is TRBV9, the J call TRBJ2-7; 9 nucleotides align to TRBD2. Per germline, CDR1 SGDLS and CDR2 YYNGEE. CDR3 size: 14 residues. With 2 bases clipped from V and 5 bases from J, the junction kept 5 bases outside the gene matches.

The chain uses TRBV27 and TRBJ2-1, with 8 bases fitting TRBD2. This CDR3 is 15 amino acids long. V shed 7 bases and J 7 bases; nucleotides not matched to a gene: 12. Germline V CDR1 and CDR2: MNHEY, SMNVEV (reference sequence). The DNA for the CDR3 is TGTGCCAGCACCCCCCCAGGCGGGAGGAGGAATGAGCAGTTCTTC. As protein: CASTPPGGRRNEQFF.

The chain combines TRBV18 with TRBJ2-1; TRBD2 matches at 8 bases. This CDR3 has 18 amino acids. Per the germline V gene, CDR1 is KGHSH and CDR2 is LQKENI. J was trimmed by 6 bases and V by 4 bases; bases with no gene match: 17. CDR3 sequence reads: CASSLTNLLAVNGNEQFF. The CDR3 nucleotides read TGTGCCAGCTCACTGACGAACCTACTAGCGGTGAATGGCAATGAGCAGTTCTTC.

V is TRBV15 and J is TRBJ2-7; 10 bases line up with TRBD2. The CDR3 extends over 16 amino acids. Trimming cost V 1 base and J 7 bases; bases outside gene matches: 10. Germline V gives CDR1 LNHNV, CDR2 YYDKDF (reference sequence). CDR3 DNA sequence: TGTGCCACCAGCAGAGGTAATCTAGCGGGAGCTGGGGAGCAGTACTTC. It translates to CATSRGNLAGAGEQYF.

This clone came up once. The CDR3 DNA follows: TGTGCCAGCAGCTTAGGGACTCTCCAGTTCTTC. It is translated as CASSLGTLQFF. The chain recombines TRBV11-2 with TRBJ2-1, with D possibly TRBD2 on 5 matching bases. Trimming left V 1 base short and J 13 bases short, with 8 bases between. In germline, CDR1 is SGHAT, CDR2 FQNNGV. The CDR3 contains 11 residues. The full variable domain, rest sourced from reference TRBV11-2 and TRBJ2-1, is EAGVAQSPRYKIIEKRQSVAFWCNPISGHATLYWYQQILGQGPKLLIQFQNNGVVDDSQLPKDRFSAERLKGVDSTLKIQPAKLEDSAVYLCASSLGTLQFFGPGTRLTVL.

The chain carries TRBV28 and TRBJ1-6; 10 positions match TRBD1. Germline loops: CDR1 MDHEN, CDR2 SYDVKM. V dropped 8 bases and J dropped 9; count of bases not matched to a gene: 7. The CDR3 covers 14 residues. CDR3 sequence: CASGLGTGVSPLHF. The CDR3 bases are TGTGCCAGCGGACTTGGGACAGGGGTTTCACCCCTCCACTTT. Supplemented by reference TRBV28 and TRBJ1-6, the full variable domain reads DVKVTQSSRYLVKRTGEKVFLECVQDMDHENMFWYRQDPGLGLRLIYFSYDVKMKEKGDIPEGYSVSREKKERFSLILESASTNQTSMYLCASGLGTGVSPLHFGNGTRLTVT.

J is TRBJ1-1 and V is TRBV30; TRBD1 matches at 9 bases. CDR1 GTSNPN and CDR2 SVGIG come from the germline V gene (reference sequence). Losses at the gene ends were 3 bases for V and 3 bases for J; bases not matched to a gene: 8. The CDR3 totals 15 residues. The chain's CDR3 is CAWRGKQGAYTEAFF. The CDR3, as DNA: TGTGCCTGGAGGGGAAAACAGGGGGCATACACTGAAGCTTTCTTT. Full variable domain (outside the CDR3, taken from reference TRBV30 and TRBJ1-1): SQTIHQWPATLVQPVGSPLSLECTVEGTSNPNLYWYRQAAGRGLQLLFYSVGIGQISSEVPQNLSASRPQDRQFILSSKKLLLSDSGFYLCAWRGKQGAYTEAFFGQGTRLTVV.

This chain connects TRBV6-1 to TRBJ1-6; D remains ambiguous. The CDR3 loop spans 15 amino acids. Germline V gene lookup returns CDR1 MNHNS and CDR2 SASEGT. V lost 0 bases and J 4 bases, leaving 7 bases between the germline ends. CDR3 region: CASSEANSYNSPLHF. Here the CDR3 DNA reads TGTGCCAGCAGTGAAGCCAACAGTTATAATTCACCCCTCCACTTT.

The rearrangement uses TRBV4-1 and TRBJ2-1; TRBD2 is a possible D gene (5 bases). The V gene lost 1 base and the J gene lost 3 bases, with 13 bases spanning the gap. Germline V lookup: CDR1 MGHRA, CDR2 YSYEKL. This CDR3 comprises 16 residues. The CDR3 nucleotides are TGCGCCAGCAGCCAAGGCCCTAGCACAAACTACAATGAGCAGTTCTTC. This encodes CASSQGPSTNYNEQFF.

The chain carries TRBV19 and TRBJ2-1; 10 bases are shared with TRBD2. V lost 7 bases and J lost 7; bases outside the gene matches: 13. This CDR3 has 16 residues. Germline CDR1 and CDR2: LNHDA and SQIVND (reference sequence). The chain's CDR3 is CASTSASGRIENEQFF. In DNA, the CDR3 is TGTGCCAGTACCTCCGCTAGCGGGAGAATTGAAAATGAGCAGTTCTTC. The full variable domain, its missing parts supplied by reference TRBV19 and TRBJ2-1, is DGGITQSPKYLFRKEGQNVTLSCEQNLNHDAMYWYRQDPGQGLRLIYYSQIVNDFQKGDIAEGYSVSREKKESFPLTVTSAQKNPTAFYLCASTSASGRIENEQFFGPGTRLTVL.

This chain connects TRBV12-3 or TRBV12-4 to TRBJ1-5; perhaps TRBD1 as D (6 bases). The CDR3 contains 13 residues. V was pared by 6 bases and J by 7 bases, with 13 bases between. CDR3 loop: CASSPQGEQPQHF. The CDR3 DNA is TGTGCCAGCAGCCCACAGGGAGAGCAGCCCCAGCATTTT.

This clone appeared once. The rearrangement joins TRBV28 to TRBJ1-4, with 11 positions matching TRBD1. The germline V gene encodes CDR1 MDHEN and CDR2 SYDVKM. Trimming at V came to 5 bases and at J to 6 bases, leaving 5 bases not matched to a gene. CDR3 length: 15 amino acids. The DNA for the CDR3 is TGTGCCAGCAGTACCCCGGGACAGGGGGATGAAAAACTGTTTTTT. It specifies CASSTPGQGDEKLFF.

The V gene is TRBV11-2, the J gene TRBJ2-1, with 12 positions matching TRBD2. The CDR3 contains 19 residues. V lost 5 bases, J lost 6 bases, and 17 bases stayed unmatched. Looked up from germline, CDR1 is SGHAT and CDR2 is FQNNGV. The CDR3 is CASSRRLAGAAGQGNEQFF. The CDR3, as DNA: TGTGCCAGCAGCCGACGACTAGCGGGAGCGGCGGGACAGGGCAATGAGCAGTTCTTC.

This chain uses TRBV5-4 with TRBJ2-4; 10 bases fit TRBD1. V shed 4 bases, J shed 2 bases, and the junction held 12 bases outside the gene matches. CDR3 length equals 18 residues. In germline, CDR1 is SGHNT, CDR2 YYREEE (reference sequence). The CDR3 loop reads CASSPGTGALLSKNIQYF. CDR3 DNA sequence: TGTGCCAGCAGCCCCGGGACAGGGGCCCTCCTTTCCAAAAACATTCAGTACTTC.

The chain has TRBV12-3 or TRBV12-4 and TRBJ1-2, with a possible D match to TRBD1 (6 bases). The CDR3 has 12 residues. The germline V and J ends were trimmed by 7 bases and 8 bases, with 14 bases remaining between them. CDR3 coding DNA: TGTGCCAGCACCCTGGGGGGGCGCGGCTACACCTTC. This sequence encodes CASTLGGRGYTF.

The CDR3 protein is CASSQDTQSAYEQYF. The DNA of the CDR3 is TGCGCCAGCAGCCAAGATACCCAGTCTGCCTACGAGCAGTACTTC. V and J are TRBV4-1 and TRBJ2-7; D remains unclear. Trimming took off 0 bases at V and 2 bases at J, with 11 bases between the two ends. Germline lookup yields CDR1 MGHRA and CDR2 YSYEKL. CDR3 size: 15 residues.

This clone was counted between two and nine times. The chain couples TRBV6-1 to TRBJ1-5; 9 bases are a match to TRBD1. Germline loops: CDR1 MNHNS, CDR2 SASEGT. This CDR3 region has 18 residues. J was trimmed by 0 bases and V by 1 base; bases with no gene match: 7. CDR3 sequence (DNA): TGTGCCAGCAGTGAAGACTGGACAGGGGTGCGTAGCAATCAGCCCCAGCATTTT. It encodes CASSEDWTGVRSNQPQHF.

The chain links TRBV7-8 to TRBJ2-7; possible D gene TRBD2, 7 bases. V lost 6 bases and J lost 1, with 16 bases in between. CDR1 is SGHVS and CDR2 is FQNEAQ in the germline V gene. The CDR3 is made up of 15 amino acids. The CDR3 spells CASRERGGGSYEQYF. In nucleotides, the CDR3 is TGTGCCAGCAGAGAAAGGGGGGGTGGGTCCTACGAGCAGTACTTC.

V is TRBV28 and J is TRBJ2-5, with 9 bases fitting TRBD1. The CDR3 is 15 amino acids. The junction had 8 bases not matched to a gene; V was cut back by 5 bases and J by 4 bases. Germline V lookup: CDR1 MDHEN, CDR2 SYDVKM. The CDR3 is CASSGNRGRGETQYF. Written as DNA, the CDR3 is TGTGCCAGCAGTGGGAACAGGGGGCGAGGAGAGACCCAGTACTTC.

This clone appeared a single time. V is TRBV28 and J is TRBJ1-6; 10 bases agree with TRBD1. There are 15 residues in the CDR3. Per the germline V gene, CDR1 is MDHEN and CDR2 is SYDVKM. V was pared by 8 bases and J by 14 bases, with 15 bases of the junction left unmatched. CDR3 nucleotide sequence: TGTGCCAGCTTTTCTCAGACAGGGGGCCACGGAGCCCTCCACTTT. It codes for CASFSQTGGHGALHF. Complete variable domain (other parts from reference TRBV28 and TRBJ1-6): DVKVTQSSRYLVKRTGEKVFLECVQDMDHENMFWYRQDPGLGLRLIYFSYDVKMKEKGDIPEGYSVSREKKERFSLILESASTNQTSMYLCASFSQTGGHGALHFGNGTRLTVT.

This chain joins TRBV27 and TRBJ2-7; tentatively, D is TRBD2 (6 bases). Trimming stripped 3 bases from V and 2 bases from J, with 14 bases between. The CDR3 consists of 15 residues. Germline CDR1 reads MNHEY; CDR2 reads SMNVEV (reference sequence). CDR3 bases: TGTGCCAGCAGTTTGGCCGGGACTGGAACCTACGAGCAGTACTTC. It specifies CASSLAGTGTYEQYF.

The rearrangement joins TRBV21-1 to TRBJ2-5; the DNA was not used to check the table's D call, TRBD1. TRBV21-1 is labeled a pseudogene. The CDR3 spans 14 residues. The CDR3 sequence: CASSKTENQETQYF. The CDR3, as DNA: TGTGCCAGCAGCAAGACAGAAAACCAAGAGACCCAGTACTTC.

V and J are TRBV15 and TRBJ1-2; D may be TRBD1 (6 bases). V lost 0 bases and J lost 8, with 19 bases in between. The germline CDR1 and CDR2 sequences are LNHNV and YYDKDF (reference sequence). This CDR3 has 16 residues. The CDR3 loop is CATSREATGLGGGYTF. CDR3 nucleotides: TGTGCCACCAGCAGAGAGGCTACAGGGTTGGGTGGCGGCTACACCTTC.